The 5 T cell receptor beta chains presented below share a single source sample, sequenced in a study of metastatic and nonmetastatic thyroid tumors. Thyroid surgery was performed in patients who had received no treatment beforehand. TCRdb redid the clone calls on the PCR reads using MiXCR. Of around 20,000 clones listed, less than 20% are singletons. The sequenced material came from blood. The receptors shown here come from a female donor with papillary thyroid cancer or a benign thyroid nodule (not recorded which). Some clones in this sample may be carry-over from other donors' samples.

This clone has ten or more counts. V usage is TRBV2 and J usage is TRBJ1-1, with a possible D match to TRBD1 (5 bases). CDR3 length equals 13 residues. The germline CDR1 and CDR2 sequences are SNHLY and FYNNEI. Trimming took off 10 bases at V and 10 bases at J, with 22 bases between the two ends. The DNA for the CDR3 is TGTGCCAACTCCGGGACGAATAAACGGGGAGCTTTCTTT. It codes for CANSGTNKRGAFF.

This clone was counted at least ten times. The CDR3 sequence is CASSGGSPLGETQYF. CDR3 nucleotide sequence: TGTGCCAGCAGCGGGGGATCACCCCTAGGAGAGACCCAGTACTTC. The chain has TRBV9 and TRBJ2-5; D uncertain. CDR1 and CDR2 from the germline V gene are SGDLS and YYNGEE. Trimming shortened V by 3 bases and J by 4 bases, and 16 bases separated the two germline ends. The CDR3 extends over 15 amino acids.

This clone was recorded a few times. The junction and the germline gene differ at one end; a read error may be behind it. The chain joins TRBV6-2 or TRBV6-3 to TRBJ2-3; D gene unclear. This CDR3 comprises 13 residues. CDR1 and CDR2 (germline): MNHEY, SVGEGT. CDR3 residues: CSSSSTTWCTQYF. The CDR3 coding sequence is TGTTCCAGCAGTTCTACAACTTGGTGTACGCAGTATTTT.

This clone was picked up many times. The gene calls are TRBV9 and TRBJ2-1; D possibly matches TRBD1 or TRBD2 (5 bases each). This CDR3 is built from 16 residues. Germline lookup yields CDR1 SGDLS and CDR2 YYNGEE. Trimming removed 0 bases at V and 10 bases at J, with 20 bases between. The CDR3 sequence: CASSVAGGTRSSEQFF. CDR3 DNA: TGTGCCAGCAGCGTAGCTGGGGGAACCCGAAGTTCCGAGCAGTTCTTC. Using reference TRBV9 and TRBJ2-1 for the parts outside the CDR3, the full variable domain is DSGVTQTPKHLITATGQRVTLRCSPRSGDLSVYWYQQSLDQGLQFLIQYYNGEERAKGNILERFSAQQFPDLHSELNLSSLELGDSALYFCASSVAGGTRSSEQFFGPGTRLTVL.

This chain uses TRBV9 with TRBJ1-2; no clear D gene. CDR1 is SGDLS and CDR2 is YYNGEE in the germline V gene. This CDR3 has 13 amino acids. Trimming cost V 6 bases and J 2 bases, with 11 bases left between them. The CDR3 DNA sequence: TGTGCCAGCATGTCGGGATGGAACTATGGCTACACCTTC. Translated: CASMSGWNYGYTF.